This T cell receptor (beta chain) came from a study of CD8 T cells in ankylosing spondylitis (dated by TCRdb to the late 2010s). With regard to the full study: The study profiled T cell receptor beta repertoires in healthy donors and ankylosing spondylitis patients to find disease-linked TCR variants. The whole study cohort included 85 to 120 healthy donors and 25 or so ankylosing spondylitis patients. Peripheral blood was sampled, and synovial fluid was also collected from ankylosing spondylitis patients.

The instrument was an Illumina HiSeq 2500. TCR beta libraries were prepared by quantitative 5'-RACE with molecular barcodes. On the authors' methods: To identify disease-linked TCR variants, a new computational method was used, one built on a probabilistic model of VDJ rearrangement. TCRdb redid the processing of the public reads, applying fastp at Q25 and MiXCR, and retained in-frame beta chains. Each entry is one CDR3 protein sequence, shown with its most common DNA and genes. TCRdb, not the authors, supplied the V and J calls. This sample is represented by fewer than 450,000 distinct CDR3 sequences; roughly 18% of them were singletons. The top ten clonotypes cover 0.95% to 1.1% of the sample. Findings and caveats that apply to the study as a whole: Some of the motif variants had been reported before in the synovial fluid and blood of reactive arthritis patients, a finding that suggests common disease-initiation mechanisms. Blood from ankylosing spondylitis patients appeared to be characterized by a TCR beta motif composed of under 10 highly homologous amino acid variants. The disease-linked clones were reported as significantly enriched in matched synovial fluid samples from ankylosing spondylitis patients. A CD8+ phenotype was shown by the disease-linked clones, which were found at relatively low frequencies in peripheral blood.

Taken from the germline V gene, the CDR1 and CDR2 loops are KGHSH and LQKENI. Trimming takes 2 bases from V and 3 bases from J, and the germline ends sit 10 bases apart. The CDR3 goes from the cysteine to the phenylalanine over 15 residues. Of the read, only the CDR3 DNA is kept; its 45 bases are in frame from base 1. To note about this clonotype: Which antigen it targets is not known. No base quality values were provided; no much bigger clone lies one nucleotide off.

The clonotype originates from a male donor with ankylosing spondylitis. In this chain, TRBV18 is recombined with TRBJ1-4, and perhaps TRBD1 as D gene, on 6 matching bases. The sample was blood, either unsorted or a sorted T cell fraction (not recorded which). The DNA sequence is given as TGTGCCAGCTCACCAGTGGACAGCCCTAATGAAAAACTGTTTTTT. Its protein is CASSPVDSPNEKLFF. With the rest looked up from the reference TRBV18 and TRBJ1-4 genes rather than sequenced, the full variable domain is NAGVMQNPRHLVRRRGQEARLRCSPMKGHSHVYWYRQLPEEGLKFMVYLQKENIIDESGMPKERFSAEFPKEGPSILRIQQVVRGDSAAYFCASSPVDSPNEKLFFGSGTQLSVL.